Sequencing of this TCR beta chain was carried out in a study of T cell changes during pregnancy in multiple sclerosis. Trimming took off 0 bases at V and 1 base at J, with 3 bases between the two ends. CDR1 is LGHNA, CDR2 YNFKEQ, per germline. The CDR3 loop spans 13 amino acids. Measured with immunoSEQ multiplex PCR; TCRdb has only the in-frame clones, and not every one. The table shows about 50,000 clones, with roughly nine tenths occurring only once. This chain joins TRBV4-2 and TRBJ1-1; D remains unclear. The clonotype was recovered from a female donor with multiple sclerosis, enrolled in a pregnancy study. Sequencing used CD8+ T cells from peripheral blood mononuclear cells, obtained after pregnancy. The chain's CDR3 is CASSQDWNTEAFF. The CDR3 DNA reads as TGTGCCAGCAGCCAAGACTGGAACACTGAAGCTTTCTTT.